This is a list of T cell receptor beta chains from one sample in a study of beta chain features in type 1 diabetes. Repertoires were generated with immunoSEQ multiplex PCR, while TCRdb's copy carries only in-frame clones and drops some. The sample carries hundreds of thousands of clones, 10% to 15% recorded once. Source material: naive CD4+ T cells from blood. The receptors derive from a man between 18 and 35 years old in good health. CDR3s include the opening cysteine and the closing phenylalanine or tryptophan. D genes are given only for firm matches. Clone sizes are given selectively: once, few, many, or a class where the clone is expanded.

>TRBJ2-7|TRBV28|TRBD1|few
TGTGCCAGCAGTCCGACAGGGGGCTCCTACGAGCAGTACTTC
CASSPTGGSYEQYF
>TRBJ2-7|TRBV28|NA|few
TGTGCCAGCATCGGGTACTACGAGCAGTACTTC
CASIGYYEQYF
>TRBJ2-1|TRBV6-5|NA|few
TGTGCCACAAGCCGGGATCCTTCCTACAATGAGCAGTTCTTC
CATSRDPSYNEQFF
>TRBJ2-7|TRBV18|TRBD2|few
TGTGCCAGCTCACCTGCTCGCGGGAGTTCCTACGAGCAGTACTTC
CASSPARGSSYEQYF
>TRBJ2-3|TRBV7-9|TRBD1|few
TGTGCCAGCAGCATACAGGGGGTTGGCACAGATACGCAGTATTTT
CASSIQGVGTDTQYF
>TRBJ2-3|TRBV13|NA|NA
TGTGCCAGCAGCCCCCGTACCTACACAGATACGCAGTATTTT
CASSPRTYTDTQYF
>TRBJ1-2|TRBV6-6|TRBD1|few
TGTGCCAGCGAGGGGGCTATACGCTACACCTTC
CASEGAIRYTF
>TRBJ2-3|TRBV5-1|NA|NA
TGCGCCAGCAGCTTGGGGGCAGAGACGCAGTATTTT
CASSLGAETQYF
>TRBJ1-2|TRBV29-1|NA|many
TGCAGCGTGGCCCCGGGACACCAGGCGAGTGGCTACACCTTC
CSVAPGHQASGYTF
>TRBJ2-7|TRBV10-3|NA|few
TGTGCCATCAGTAGAGGAATCGCGGGGACGCCCTACGAGCAGTACTTC
CAISRGIAGTPYEQYF
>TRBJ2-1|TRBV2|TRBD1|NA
TGTGCCAGCAGATTATTCCTCATCCGGACAGGAACACCAAACAATGAGCAGTTCTTC
CASRLFLIRTGTPNNEQFF
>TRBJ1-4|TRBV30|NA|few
TGTGCCTGGAGTGTTTGGCAGGGTAATGAAAAACTGTTTTTT
CAWSVWQGNEKLFF
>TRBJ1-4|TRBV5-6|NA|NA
TGTGCCAGCAGCCCGGACGGGGGAAGTAATGAAAAACTGTTTTTT
CASSPDGGSNEKLFF
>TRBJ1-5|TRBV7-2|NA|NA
TGTGCCAGCAGCTTAGACACAGTCCCCTACAATCAGCCCCAGCATTTT
CASSLDTVPYNQPQHF
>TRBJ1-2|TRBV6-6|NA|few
TGTGCCAGCAGTTACGAGAAGTACTATGGCTACACCTTC
CASSYEKYYGYTF